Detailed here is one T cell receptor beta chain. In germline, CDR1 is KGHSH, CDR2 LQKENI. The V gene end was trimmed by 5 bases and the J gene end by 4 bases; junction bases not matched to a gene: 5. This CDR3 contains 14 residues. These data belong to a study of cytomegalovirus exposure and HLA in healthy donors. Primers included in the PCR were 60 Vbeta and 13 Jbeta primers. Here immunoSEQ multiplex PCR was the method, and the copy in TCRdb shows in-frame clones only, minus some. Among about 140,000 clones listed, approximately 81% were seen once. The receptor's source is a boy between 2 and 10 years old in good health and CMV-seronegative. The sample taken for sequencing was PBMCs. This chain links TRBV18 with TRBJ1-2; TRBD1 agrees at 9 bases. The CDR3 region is CASSTDRGAYGYTF. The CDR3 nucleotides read TGTGCCAGCTCAACAGACAGGGGGGCCTATGGCTACACCTTC.